Each of the 32 T cell receptor beta chains below was sequenced from the same sample in a study of cytomegalovirus exposure and HLA in healthy donors. Clones were read by immunoSEQ multiplex PCR, and TCRdb kept only the in-frame ones, dropping some. The table has more than 65,000 clones, 90% to 95% seen once. The sequenced sample was PBMCs. The receptor set was obtained from a man aged 18 to 30 in good health and CMV-seronegative.

The rearrangement joins TRBV14 to TRBJ2-2; D gene uncertain. Germline lookup yields CDR1 SGHDN and CDR2 FVKESK. V was cut by 3 bases and J by 2 bases, with 4 bases left in between. The CDR3 covers 13 residues. CDR3 loop: CASSQGNTGELFF. CDR3 DNA sequence: TGTGCCAGCAGCCAGGGCAACACCGGGGAGCTGTTTTTT.

CDR3 DNA sequence: TGCGCCAGCAGCACTAGGACTAGCGGATACAATGAGCAGTTCTTC. This gives the protein CASSTRTSGYNEQFF. This chain connects TRBV5-1 to TRBJ2-1, with 10 bases identical to TRBD2. Looked up from germline, CDR1 is SGHRS and CDR2 is YFSETQ. V lost 4 bases and J lost 4; bases outside the gene matches: 5. The CDR3 is made up of 15 amino acids.

The chain combines TRBV9 with TRBJ2-1; TRBD2 is a possible D gene (5 bases). There are 20 residues in the CDR3. Germline values: CDR1 SGDLS, CDR2 YYNGEE. V was shortened by 4 bases and J by 1 base, with 27 bases between the two germline ends. CDR3 bases: TGTGCCAGCAGCCCCCGAGTAACGACTACCCCAATAAGTTCCTACAATGAGCAGTTCTTC. It encodes CASSPRVTTTPISSYNEQFF.

The chain has TRBV4-2 and TRBJ2-1, with 9 bases fitting TRBD2. The CDR3 runs to 16 residues. V was clipped by 2 bases and J by 8 bases; unmatched bases: 10. Germline-derived CDR1 and CDR2 are LGHNA and YNFKEQ. CDR3 loop: CASSQNGGRALDEQFF. The CDR3 nucleotides read TGTGCCAGCAGCCAAAATGGCGGGAGGGCCCTAGATGAGCAGTTCTTC.

V is TRBV5-1 and J is TRBJ2-3; 8 positions match TRBD2. Germline loops: CDR1 SGHRS, CDR2 YFSETQ. Trimming at V came to 1 base and at J to 6 bases, leaving 7 bases not matched to a gene. This CDR3 region has 15 residues. The CDR3 DNA is TGCGCCAGCAGCTTGCTTAGCGGGGCAGGGGATACGCAGTATTTT. This encodes CASSLLSGAGDTQYF.

CDR3 sequence (DNA): TGTGCCAGTAGTATCCGACAGGTTCGCACAGATACGCAGTATTTT. Amino acids: CASSIRQVRTDTQYF. This rearrangement joins TRBV19 to TRBJ2-3, with TRBD1 as a possible D gene (6 bases). CDR3 length equals 15 residues. Germline values: CDR1 LNHDA, CDR2 SQIVND (reference sequence). The V and J ends lost 3 bases and 1 base respectively, with 11 bases between them. The full variable domain, rest sourced from reference TRBV19 and TRBJ2-3, is DGGITQSPKYLFRKEGQNVTLSCEQNLNHDAMYWYRQDPGQGLRLIYYSQIVNDFQKGDIAEGYSVSREKKESFPLTVTSAQKNPTAFYLCASSIRQVRTDTQYFGPGTRLTVL.

The gene calls are TRBV6-5 and TRBJ2-7; tentative D call: TRBD2 (6 bases). V was trimmed by 0 bases and J by 2 bases, leaving 8 bases between them. The germline V gene encodes CDR1 MNHEY and CDR2 SVGAGI. This CDR3 is 14 amino acids long. CDR3: CASSYSGLTYEQYF. CDR3 bases: TGTGCCAGCAGTTACTCCGGACTAACCTACGAGCAGTACTTC.

J is TRBJ2-1 and V is TRBV6-5, with 8 bases that match TRBD2. This CDR3 is built from 16 residues. In germline, CDR1 is MNHEY, CDR2 SVGAGI. Germline trimming cut 0 bases from V and 2 bases from J; bases unmatched to any gene: 3. The CDR3 is CASSYSTGLAYNEQFF. For the CDR3, the DNA is TGTGCCAGCAGTTACTCGACGGGACTAGCCTACAATGAGCAGTTCTTC.

J is TRBJ1-2 and V is TRBV4-2, with TRBD1 matching 9 bases. After removal of 4 bases from V and 4 bases from J, the junction contained 7 bases not matched to a gene. CDR3 size: 15 residues. Germline V CDR1 and CDR2: LGHNA, YNFKEQ. The CDR3 sequence is CASSPGQGEVYGYTF. CDR3 sequence (DNA): TGTGCCAGCAGCCCGGGACAGGGTGAGGTCTATGGCTACACCTTC.

The chain uses TRBV6-6 and TRBJ2-2, with 7 bases lining up with TRBD2. CDR1 is MNHNY and CDR2 is SVGAGI in the germline V gene (reference sequence). J lost 7 bases, V lost 8 bases, and 16 bases had no gene match. The CDR3 consists of 16 residues. CDR3 sequence reads: CASRTSFGLEGGELFF. The CDR3 DNA sequence: TGTGCCAGCCGGACAAGTTTCGGACTAGAGGGCGGGGAGCTGTTTTTT.

V gene TRBV30 combines with J gene TRBJ1-2; TRBD1 aligns across 9 bases. This CDR3 is 14 amino acids long. Trimming removed 5 bases from V and 8 bases from J; junction bases left unmatched: 12. Germline V gene sequence: CDR1 GTSNPN, CDR2 SVGIG (reference sequence). The CDR3 protein is CAWDSYRGRGGYTF. CDR3 in DNA: TGTGCCTGGGACTCTTACAGGGGGCGCGGCGGCTACACCTTC.

This rearrangement joins TRBV6-5 to TRBJ2-1; 7 bases map to TRBD1. V gave up 2 bases and J gave up 6 bases; unmatched junction bases: 1. Germline V gives CDR1 MNHEY, CDR2 SVGAGI. This CDR3 region has 13 residues. The CDR3 is CASSYTGANEQFF. Here the CDR3 DNA reads TGTGCCAGCAGTTACACAGGGGCCAATGAGCAGTTCTTC.

This clone showed up just once. This chain links TRBV5-1 with TRBJ1-1; no clear D. Germline CDR1 and CDR2: SGHRS and YFSETQ. CDR3 length: 15 amino acids. Trimming shortened V by 0 bases and J by 3 bases, and 12 bases separated the two germline ends. The CDR3, as DNA: TGCGCCAGCAGCTTGGCCGGTCAACCGGACACTGAAGCTTTCTTT. This codes for CASSLAGQPDTEAFF.

V gene TRBV9 combines with J gene TRBJ1-1, with 9 bases that match TRBD1. The junction had 12 bases not matched to a gene; V was cut back by 3 bases and J by 6 bases. Germline V gene sequence: CDR1 SGDLS, CDR2 YYNGEE. The CDR3 runs 16 residues. CDR3 sequence (DNA): TGTGCCAGCAGCGCAACGGCGGGGACAGGGAAGGCTGAAGCTTTCTTT. Its protein is CASSATAGTGKAEAFF.

This chain connects TRBV9 to TRBJ1-1; a weak D match, TRBD1 (5 bases). Trimming removed 4 bases at V and 1 base at J, with 14 bases between. CDR3 length: 15 residues. Germline V gene sequence: CDR1 SGDLS, CDR2 YYNGEE. The CDR3 DNA reads as TGTGCCAGCAGCCCCTCAGGGATGGGGAACACTGAAGCTTTCTTT. Translated: CASSPSGMGNTEAFF.

This chain joins TRBV5-1 and TRBJ1-2, with a possible D match to TRBD1 (6 bases). CDR1 is SGHRS and CDR2 is YFSETQ in the germline V gene. The CDR3 loop spans 14 amino acids. V was pared by 4 bases and J by 4 bases, with 14 bases between. The CDR3 loop reads CASSLSQGPYGYTF. The CDR3 coding sequence is TGCGCCAGCAGCCTGTCACAGGGCCCCTATGGCTACACCTTC.

This chain connects TRBV28 to TRBJ2-1; 7 nucleotides line up with TRBD1. The V gene end was trimmed by 0 bases and the J gene end by 2 bases; junction bases not matched to a gene: 4. The length of the CDR3 is 16 residues. Germline CDR1 MDHEN, CDR2 SYDVKM. For the CDR3, the DNA is TGTGCCAGCAGTTTATGGGGGACAGAGACCTACAATGAGCAGTTCTTC. This translates into CASSLWGTETYNEQFF.

The chain employs TRBV5-6 and TRBJ2-5; the D gene is possibly TRBD2 (7 bases). Trimming removed 1 base from V and 5 bases from J, with 15 bases in between. CDR1 SGHDT and CDR2 YYEEEE come from the germline V gene. This CDR3 is built from 15 residues. CDR3 residues: CASSLHARGGETQYF. CDR3 nucleotide sequence: TGTGCCAGCAGCTTGCATGCCAGGGGAGGGGAGACCCAGTACTTC.

This clone was counted a few times. The V gene is TRBV6-5, the J gene TRBJ1-2, with 8 nucleotides matching TRBD1. The CDR3 sequence is 14 residues long. Germline loops: CDR1 MNHEY, CDR2 SVGAGI. The V gene end was trimmed by 2 bases and the J gene end by 8 bases; junction bases not matched to a gene: 7. CDR3 in DNA: TGTGCCAGCAGTTACGGGGACAGGAAAGGCGGCTACACCTTC. Translation: CASSYGDRKGGYTF.

This clone was recorded once. This rearrangement joins TRBV7-2 to TRBJ2-5, with D maybe TRBD2 (5 bases). The CDR3 length is 13 residues. The V gene lost 1 base and the J gene lost 4 bases, with 7 bases spanning the gap. Per the germline V gene, CDR1 is SGHTA and CDR2 is FQGNSA. For the CDR3, the DNA is TGTGCCAGCAGCTTAGGAGGAGGAGAGACCCAGTACTTC. Its translation is CASSLGGGETQYF.

The chain links TRBV5-1 to TRBJ2-3; 9 bases agree with TRBD2. V dropped 2 bases and J dropped 4; count of bases not matched to a gene: 5. This CDR3 spans 15 amino acids. Germline loops: CDR1 SGHRS, CDR2 YFSETQ. Written as DNA, the CDR3 is TGCGCCAGCAGCTTAGGCGGGGGGGCCCCAGATACGCAGTATTTT. It yields the protein CASSLGGGAPDTQYF.

The chain employs TRBV12-2 and TRBJ2-6; TRBD1 reflects the table's D call only, with no check against the DNA. TRBV12-2 corresponds to a pseudogene. The CDR3 loop spans 18 amino acids. The CDR3 bases are TGTGCAAGTCGCTTAGCGGGGTGGGACAGGGCCGGGGCCAACGTCCTGACTTTC. Its translation is CASRLAGWDRAGANVLTF.

A single count supports this clone. The CDR3 sequence: CASSGTDNPTDTQYF. DNA for the CDR3: TGTGCCAGCAGTGGGACAGACAACCCCACAGATACGCAGTATTTT. The chain employs TRBV6-5 and TRBJ2-3, with 7 bases identical to TRBD1. Germline trimming cut 5 bases from V and 2 bases from J; bases unmatched to any gene: 7. Germline V gene lookup returns CDR1 MNHEY and CDR2 SVGAGI. The CDR3 runs to 15 residues.

The gene calls are TRBV10-3 and TRBJ2-7; TRBD2 agrees at 7 bases. The CDR3 spans 17 residues. CDR1 and CDR2 from the germline V gene are ENHRY and SYGVKD. Trimming took 3 bases from V and 3 from J; bases not matched to a gene: 14. The CDR3 nucleotides read TGTGCCATCAGTGATAATTTCGGTACTAGCGTAAACTACGAGCAGTACTTC. Its protein is CAISDNFGTSVNYEQYF.

The chain combines TRBV19 with TRBJ1-2; 10 bases are shared with TRBD1. After removal of 6 bases from V and 2 bases from J, the junction contained 0 bases not matched to a gene. Germline CDR1 and CDR2: LNHDA and SQIVND (reference sequence). The CDR3 totals 13 residues. The CDR3 loop reads CASRTGGNYGYTF. The CDR3 bases are TGTGCCAGTAGGACAGGGGGCAACTATGGCTACACCTTC.

The V and J genes are TRBV4-1 and TRBJ1-2; D is possibly TRBD1 (5 bases). Trimming pared 0 bases from V and 7 bases from J, leaving 15 bases between. Germline lookup yields CDR1 MGHRA and CDR2 YSYEKL. This CDR3 is built from 15 residues. The CDR3 DNA sequence: TGCGCCAGCAGCCAAGATCAAGCACAGGCACTTGGCTACACCTTC. This encodes CASSQDQAQALGYTF.

The V call is TRBV29-1, the J call TRBJ1-1, with D maybe TRBD1 (6 bases). The length of the CDR3 is 11 residues. Trimming left V 4 bases short and J 10 bases short, with 13 bases between. Germline CDR1 is SQVTM and CDR2 is ANQGSEA. CDR3: CSVAGDRRAFF. CDR3 DNA sequence: TGCAGCGTTGCAGGGGACCGGAGAGCTTTCTTT.

The rearrangement links TRBV11-3 to TRBJ2-1; 7 nucleotides align to TRBD2. The germline gives CDR1 SGHNT, CDR2 YENEEA. There are 15 residues in the CDR3. Trimming cost V 10 bases and J 8 bases; bases outside gene matches: 17. Here the CDR3 reads CAITSGGVVGDEQFF. The CDR3 DNA reads TGTGCCATCACATCGGGGGGAGTAGTCGGGGATGAGCAGTTCTTC.

This chain connects TRBV19 to TRBJ1-2; the match to TRBD1 covers 9 bases. The junction had 9 bases not matched to a gene; V was cut back by 6 bases and J by 4 bases. There are 15 residues in the CDR3. CDR1 and CDR2 from the germline V gene are LNHDA and SQIVND (reference sequence). The CDR3 nucleotides read TGTGCCAGTAGCCCCCGAGGGACAGGGCCCTATGGCTACACCTTC. Translating it yields CASSPRGTGPYGYTF.

The genes are TRBV9 and TRBJ2-1, with D tentatively TRBD1 (5 bases). V was pared by 0 bases and J by 1 base, with 17 bases between. The germline V gene encodes CDR1 SGDLS and CDR2 YYNGEE. The CDR3 contains 18 residues. CDR3 sequence: CASSVGGSATTSYNEQFF. The DNA of the CDR3 is TGTGCCAGCAGCGTAGGGGGCTCGGCAACTACTTCCTACAATGAGCAGTTCTTC.

V usage is TRBV19 and J usage is TRBJ2-4; a possible D gene is TRBD2 (6 bases). This CDR3 spans 15 amino acids. Germline loops: CDR1 LNHDA, CDR2 SQIVND (reference sequence). The ends were cut back, 5 bases at V and 4 bases at J, with 15 bases in the middle. The CDR3 DNA sequence: TGTGCCAGTAGTCCGCGGGGCTCAGCAAAAAACATTCAGTACTTC. Translation gives CASSPRGSAKNIQYF. Full variable domain (rest looked up from reference TRBV19 and TRBJ2-4): DGGITQSPKYLFRKEGQNVTLSCEQNLNHDAMYWYRQDPGQGLRLIYYSQIVNDFQKGDIAEGYSVSREKKESFPLTVTSAQKNPTAFYLCASSPRGSAKNIQYFGAGTRLSVL.

The J gene is TRBJ2-7, the V gene TRBV30, with D possibly being TRBD2 (6 bases). Germline assignment: CDR1 GTSNPN and CDR2 SVGIG (reference sequence). V was trimmed by 5 bases and J by 5 bases, leaving 19 bases between them. This CDR3 is built from 14 residues. The CDR3 DNA reads as TGTGCCTGGGGTTATGGGGGGTCGGCCCACGAGCAGTACTTC. This codes for CAWGYGGSAHEQYF.